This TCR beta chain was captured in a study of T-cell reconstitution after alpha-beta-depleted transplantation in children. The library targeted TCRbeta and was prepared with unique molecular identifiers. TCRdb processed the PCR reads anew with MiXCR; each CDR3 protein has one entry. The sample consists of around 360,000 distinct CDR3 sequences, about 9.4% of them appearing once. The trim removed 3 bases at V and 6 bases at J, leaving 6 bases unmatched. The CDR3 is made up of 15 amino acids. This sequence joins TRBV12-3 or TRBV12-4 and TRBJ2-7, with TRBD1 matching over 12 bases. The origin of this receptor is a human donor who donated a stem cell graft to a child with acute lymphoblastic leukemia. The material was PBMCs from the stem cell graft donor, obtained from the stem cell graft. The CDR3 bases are TGTGCCAGCAGTTTTTTAGGGACAGGGGGCGCCGAGCAGTACTTC. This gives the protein CASSFLGTGGAEQYF.